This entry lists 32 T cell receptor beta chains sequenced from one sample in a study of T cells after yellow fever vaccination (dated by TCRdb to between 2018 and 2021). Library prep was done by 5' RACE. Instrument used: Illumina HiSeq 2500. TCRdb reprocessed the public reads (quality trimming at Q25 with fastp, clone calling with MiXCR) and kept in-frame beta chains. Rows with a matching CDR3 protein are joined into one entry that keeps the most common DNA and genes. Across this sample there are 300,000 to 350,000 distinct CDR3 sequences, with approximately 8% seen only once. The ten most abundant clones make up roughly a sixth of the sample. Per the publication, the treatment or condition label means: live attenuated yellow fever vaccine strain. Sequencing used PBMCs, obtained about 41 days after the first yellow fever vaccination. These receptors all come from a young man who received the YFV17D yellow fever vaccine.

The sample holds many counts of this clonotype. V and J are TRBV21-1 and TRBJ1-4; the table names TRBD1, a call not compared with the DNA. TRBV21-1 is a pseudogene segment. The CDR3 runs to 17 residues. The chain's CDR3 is CASSKDAVGGTNEKLFF. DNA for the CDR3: TGTGCCAGCAGCAAAGATGCCGTCGGGGGAACTAATGAAAAACTGTTTTTT.

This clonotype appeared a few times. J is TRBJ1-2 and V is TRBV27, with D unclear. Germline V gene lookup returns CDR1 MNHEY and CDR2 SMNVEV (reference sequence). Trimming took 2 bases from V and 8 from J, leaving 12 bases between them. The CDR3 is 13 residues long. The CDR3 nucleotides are TGTGCCAGCAGTTTAAGGGCCCAATGGGGCTACACCTTC. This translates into CASSLRAQWGYTF.

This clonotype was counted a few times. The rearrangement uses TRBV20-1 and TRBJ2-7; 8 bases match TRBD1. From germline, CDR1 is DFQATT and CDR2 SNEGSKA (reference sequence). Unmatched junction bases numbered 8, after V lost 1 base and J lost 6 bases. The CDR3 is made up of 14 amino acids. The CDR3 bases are TGCAGTGCTAGAGTAGGTGGACAGGGCGTCGAGCAGTACTTC. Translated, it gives CSARVGGQGVEQYF.

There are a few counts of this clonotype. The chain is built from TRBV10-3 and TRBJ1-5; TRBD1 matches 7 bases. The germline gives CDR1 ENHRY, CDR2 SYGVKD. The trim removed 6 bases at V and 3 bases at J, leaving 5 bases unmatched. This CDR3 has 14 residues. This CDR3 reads CAIRRQGDNQPQHF. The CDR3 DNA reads TGTGCCATCAGAAGACAGGGCGACAATCAGCCCCAGCATTTT.

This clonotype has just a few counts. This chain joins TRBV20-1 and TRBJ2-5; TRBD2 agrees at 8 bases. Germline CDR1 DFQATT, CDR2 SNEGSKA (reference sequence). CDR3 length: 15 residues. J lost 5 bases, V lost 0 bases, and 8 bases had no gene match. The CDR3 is CSARDRVTSVETQYF. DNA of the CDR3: TGCAGTGCTAGAGATCGGGTGACTAGCGTGGAGACCCAGTACTTC.

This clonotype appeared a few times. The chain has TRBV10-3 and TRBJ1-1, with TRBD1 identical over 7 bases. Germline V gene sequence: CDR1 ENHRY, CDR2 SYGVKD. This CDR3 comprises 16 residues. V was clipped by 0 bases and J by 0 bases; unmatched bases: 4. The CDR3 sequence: CAISESRGGMNTEAFF. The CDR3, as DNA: TGTGCCATCAGTGAGTCCAGGGGGGGGATGAACACTGAAGCTTTCTTT.

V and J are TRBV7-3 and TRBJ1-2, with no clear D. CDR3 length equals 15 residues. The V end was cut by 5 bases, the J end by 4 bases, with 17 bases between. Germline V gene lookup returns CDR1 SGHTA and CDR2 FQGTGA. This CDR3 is CASSTDRVVSYGYTF. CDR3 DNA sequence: TGTGCCAGCAGCACGGACCGCGTCGTAAGCTATGGCTACACCTTC.

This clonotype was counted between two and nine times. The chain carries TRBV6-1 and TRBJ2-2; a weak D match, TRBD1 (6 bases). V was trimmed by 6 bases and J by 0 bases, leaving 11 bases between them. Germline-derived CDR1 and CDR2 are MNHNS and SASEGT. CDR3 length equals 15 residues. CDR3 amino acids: CASSRGGPNTGELFF. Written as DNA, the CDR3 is TGTGCCAGCAGCCGAGGGGGTCCGAACACCGGGGAGCTGTTTTTT.

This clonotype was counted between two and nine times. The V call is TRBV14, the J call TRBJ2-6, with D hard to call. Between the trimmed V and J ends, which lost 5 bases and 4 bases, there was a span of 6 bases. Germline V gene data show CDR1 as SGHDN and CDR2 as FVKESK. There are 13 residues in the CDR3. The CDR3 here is CASSNTGANVLTF. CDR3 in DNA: TGTGCCAGCAGCAATACCGGGGCCAACGTCCTGACTTTC.

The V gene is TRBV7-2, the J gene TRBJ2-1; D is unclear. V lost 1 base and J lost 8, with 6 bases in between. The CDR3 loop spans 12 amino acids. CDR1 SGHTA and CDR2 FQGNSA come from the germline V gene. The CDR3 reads CASSLDRYEQFF. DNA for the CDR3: TGTGCCAGCAGCTTAGATCGGTATGAGCAGTTCTTC.

The CDR3 bases are TGCGCCAGCAGCCGCAAGGAGGGGCGAAAAACTGAAGCTTTCTTT. It translates to CASSRKEGRKTEAFF. This chain connects TRBV4-3 to TRBJ1-1; TRBD1 might be the D (5 bases). CDR3 size: 15 residues. The V end lost 4 bases, the J end lost 5 bases, and 17 bases lay between the germline ends. From germline, CDR1 is LGHNA and CDR2 YSLEER.

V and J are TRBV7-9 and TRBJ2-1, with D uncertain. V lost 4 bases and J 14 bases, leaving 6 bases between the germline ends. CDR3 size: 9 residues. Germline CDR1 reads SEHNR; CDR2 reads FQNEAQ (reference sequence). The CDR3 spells CASSSPKFF. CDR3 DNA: TGTGCCAGCAGCTCCCCAAAGTTCTTC.

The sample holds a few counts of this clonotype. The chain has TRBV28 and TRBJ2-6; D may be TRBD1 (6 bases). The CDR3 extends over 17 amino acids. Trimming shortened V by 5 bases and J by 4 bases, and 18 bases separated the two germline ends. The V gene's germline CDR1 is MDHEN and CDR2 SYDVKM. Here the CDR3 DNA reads TGTGCCAGCAGTCCACTCCCGGGACAAGCAGGGGCCAACGTCCTGACTTTC. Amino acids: CASSPLPGQAGANVLTF.

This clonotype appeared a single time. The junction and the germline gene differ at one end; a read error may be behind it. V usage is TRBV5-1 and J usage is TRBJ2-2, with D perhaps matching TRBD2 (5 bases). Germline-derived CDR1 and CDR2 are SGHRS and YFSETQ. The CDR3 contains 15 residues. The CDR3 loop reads CASSFNGPNTGKLFF. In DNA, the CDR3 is TGCGCCAGCAGCTTCAACGGACCGAACACCGGGAAGCTGTTTTTT.

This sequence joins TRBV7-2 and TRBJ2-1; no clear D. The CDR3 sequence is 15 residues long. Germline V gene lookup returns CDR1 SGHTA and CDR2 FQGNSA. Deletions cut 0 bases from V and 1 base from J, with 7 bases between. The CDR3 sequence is CASSLAPASYNEQFF. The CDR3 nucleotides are TGTGCCAGCAGCTTAGCGCCAGCGTCCTACAATGAGCAGTTCTTC.

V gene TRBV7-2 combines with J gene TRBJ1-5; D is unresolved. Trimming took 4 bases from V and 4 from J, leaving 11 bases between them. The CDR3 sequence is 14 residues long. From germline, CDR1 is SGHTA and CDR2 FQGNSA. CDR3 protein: CASSSVGFNQPQHF. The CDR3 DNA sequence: TGTGCCAGCAGCTCTGTGGGGTTTAATCAGCCCCAGCATTTT.

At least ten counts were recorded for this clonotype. The CDR3 here is CASSSRTSGGRSGYEQFF. Here the CDR3 DNA reads TGTGCCAGCAGCTCCAGGACTAGCGGGGGCAGATCAGGGTATGAGCAGTTCTTC. The genes are TRBV7-9 and TRBJ2-1; 13 nucleotides agree with TRBD2. Germline CDR1 reads SEHNR; CDR2 reads FQNEAQ (reference sequence). This CDR3 contains 18 residues. After removal of 4 bases from V and 8 bases from J, the junction contained 14 bases not matched to a gene.

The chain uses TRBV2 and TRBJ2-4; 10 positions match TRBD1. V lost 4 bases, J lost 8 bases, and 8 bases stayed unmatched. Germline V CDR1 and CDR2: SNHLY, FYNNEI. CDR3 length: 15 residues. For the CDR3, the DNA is TGTGCCAGCAGTGCCTTGACAGGGGGCAGGGACATTCAGTACTTC. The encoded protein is CASSALTGGRDIQYF.

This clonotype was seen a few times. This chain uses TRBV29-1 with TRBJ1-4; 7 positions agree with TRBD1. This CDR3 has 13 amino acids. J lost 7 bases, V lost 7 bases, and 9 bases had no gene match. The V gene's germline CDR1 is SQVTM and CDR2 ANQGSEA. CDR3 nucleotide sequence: TGCAGCGCCGGGACAGACGGTGGTGAAAAACTGTTTTTT. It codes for CSAGTDGGEKLFF.

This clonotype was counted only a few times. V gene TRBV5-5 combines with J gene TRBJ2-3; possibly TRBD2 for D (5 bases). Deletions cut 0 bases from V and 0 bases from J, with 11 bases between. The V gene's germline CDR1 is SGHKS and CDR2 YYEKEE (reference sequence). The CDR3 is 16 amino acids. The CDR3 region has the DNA TGTGCCAGCAGCTTGGTATTGGGAGATAGCACAGATACGCAGTATTTT. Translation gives CASSLVLGDSTDTQYF.

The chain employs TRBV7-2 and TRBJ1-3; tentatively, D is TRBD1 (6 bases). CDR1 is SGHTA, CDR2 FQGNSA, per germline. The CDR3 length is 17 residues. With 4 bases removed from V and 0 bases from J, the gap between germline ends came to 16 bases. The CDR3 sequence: CASSYNSRGSSGNTIYF. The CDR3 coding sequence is TGTGCCAGCAGCTATAATAGCAGGGGTTCCTCTGGAAACACCATATATTTT. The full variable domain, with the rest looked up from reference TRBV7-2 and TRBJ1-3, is GAGVSQSPSNKVTEKGKDVELRCDPISGHTALYWYRQSLGQGLEFLIYFQGNSAPDKSGLPSDRFSAERTGGSVSTLTIQRTQQEDSAVYLCASSYNSRGSSGNTIYFGEGSWLTVV.

For the CDR3, the DNA is TGTGCCAGCAGTTACCCACACTACGAGCAGTACTTC. Translated: CASSYPHYEQYF. This chain joins TRBV6-2 or TRBV6-3 and TRBJ2-7, with D uncertain. Trimming took off 2 bases at V and 3 bases at J, with 5 bases between the two ends. Looked up from germline, CDR1 is MNHEY and CDR2 is SVGEGT. The length of the CDR3 is 12 residues.

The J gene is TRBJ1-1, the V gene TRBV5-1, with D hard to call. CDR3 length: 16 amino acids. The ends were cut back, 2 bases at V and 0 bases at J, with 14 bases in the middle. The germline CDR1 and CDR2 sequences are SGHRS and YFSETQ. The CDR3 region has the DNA TGCGCCAGCAGCTTACAGCAACATAACATGAACACTGAAGCTTTCTTT. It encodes CASSLQQHNMNTEAFF. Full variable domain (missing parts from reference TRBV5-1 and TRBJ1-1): KAGVTQTPRYLIKTRGQQVTLSCSPISGHRSVSWYQQTPGQGLQFLFEYFSETQRNKGNFPGRFSGRQFSNSRSEMNVSTLELGDSALYLCASSLQQHNMNTEAFFGQGTRLTVV.

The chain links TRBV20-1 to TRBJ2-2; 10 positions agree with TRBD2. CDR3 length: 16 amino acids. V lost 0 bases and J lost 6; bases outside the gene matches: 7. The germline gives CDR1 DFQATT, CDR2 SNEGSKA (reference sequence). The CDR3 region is CSAREPTSGYAGELFF. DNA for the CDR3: TGCAGTGCTAGAGAACCGACTAGCGGGTATGCCGGGGAGCTGTTTTTT.

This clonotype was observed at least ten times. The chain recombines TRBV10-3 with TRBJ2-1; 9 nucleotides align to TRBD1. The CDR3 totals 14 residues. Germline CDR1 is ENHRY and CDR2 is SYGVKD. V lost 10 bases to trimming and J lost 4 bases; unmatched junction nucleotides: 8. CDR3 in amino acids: CATSGTGPYNEQFF. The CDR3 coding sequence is TGTGCCACCTCCGGGACAGGGCCTTACAATGAGCAGTTCTTC.

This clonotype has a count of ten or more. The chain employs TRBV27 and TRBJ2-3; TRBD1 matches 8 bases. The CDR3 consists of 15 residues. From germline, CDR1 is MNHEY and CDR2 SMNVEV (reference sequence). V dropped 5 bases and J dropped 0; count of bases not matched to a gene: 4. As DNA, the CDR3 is TGTGCCAGCAGTCCGAGGACAGGGAGCACAGATACGCAGTATTTT. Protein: CASSPRTGSTDTQYF.

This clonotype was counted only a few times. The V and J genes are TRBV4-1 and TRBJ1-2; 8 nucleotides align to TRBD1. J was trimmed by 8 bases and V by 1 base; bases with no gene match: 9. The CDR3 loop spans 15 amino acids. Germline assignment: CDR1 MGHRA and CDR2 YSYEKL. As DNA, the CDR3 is TGCGCCAGCAGCCAAGCTGTCAGGGGGCTGGAGGGCTACACCTTC. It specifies CASSQAVRGLEGYTF.

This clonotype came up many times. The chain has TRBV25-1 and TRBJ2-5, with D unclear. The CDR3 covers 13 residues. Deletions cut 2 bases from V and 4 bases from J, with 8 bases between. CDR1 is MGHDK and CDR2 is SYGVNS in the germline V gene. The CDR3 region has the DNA TGTGCCAGCAGTGAAGGTCCCCGAGAGACCCAGTACTTC. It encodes CASSEGPRETQYF.

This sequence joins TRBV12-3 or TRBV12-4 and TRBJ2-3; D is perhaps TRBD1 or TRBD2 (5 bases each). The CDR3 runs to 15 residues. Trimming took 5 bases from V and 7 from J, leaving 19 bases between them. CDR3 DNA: TGTGCCAGCAGTGTGCTACGGGACCCCGAGCATACGCAGTATTTT. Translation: CASSVLRDPEHTQYF.

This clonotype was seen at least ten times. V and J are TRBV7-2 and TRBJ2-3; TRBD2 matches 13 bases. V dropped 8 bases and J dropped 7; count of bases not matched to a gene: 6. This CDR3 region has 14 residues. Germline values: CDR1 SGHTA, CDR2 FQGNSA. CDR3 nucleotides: TGTGCCAGCGTCGGGACTAGCGGGGCATATACGCAGTATTTT. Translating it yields CASVGTSGAYTQYF.

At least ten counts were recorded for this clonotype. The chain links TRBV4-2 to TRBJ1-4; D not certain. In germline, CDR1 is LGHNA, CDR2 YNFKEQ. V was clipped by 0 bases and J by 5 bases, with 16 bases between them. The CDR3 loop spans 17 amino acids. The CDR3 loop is CASSQEGYARKNEKLFF. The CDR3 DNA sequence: TGTGCCAGCAGCCAAGAAGGGTATGCCAGGAAGAATGAAAAACTGTTTTTT.

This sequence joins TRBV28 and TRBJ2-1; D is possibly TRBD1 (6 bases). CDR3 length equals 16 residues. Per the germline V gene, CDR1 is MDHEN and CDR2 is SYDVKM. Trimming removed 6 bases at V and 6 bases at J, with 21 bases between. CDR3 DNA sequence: TGTGCCAGCAGGACTCCAACAGGGCGGTTTTTCAATGAGCAGTTCTTC. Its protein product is CASRTPTGRFFNEQFF.